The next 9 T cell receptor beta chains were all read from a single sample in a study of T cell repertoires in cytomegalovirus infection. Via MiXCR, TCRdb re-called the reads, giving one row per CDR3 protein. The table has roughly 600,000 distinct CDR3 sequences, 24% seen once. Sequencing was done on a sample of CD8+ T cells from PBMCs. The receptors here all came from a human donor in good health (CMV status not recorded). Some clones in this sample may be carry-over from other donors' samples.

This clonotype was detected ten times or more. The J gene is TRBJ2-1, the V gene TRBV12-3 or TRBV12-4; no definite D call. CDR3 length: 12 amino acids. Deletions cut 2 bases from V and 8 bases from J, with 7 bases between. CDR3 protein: CASSLISHEQFF. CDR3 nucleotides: TGTGCCAGCAGTTTAATTTCCCATGAGCAGTTCTTC.

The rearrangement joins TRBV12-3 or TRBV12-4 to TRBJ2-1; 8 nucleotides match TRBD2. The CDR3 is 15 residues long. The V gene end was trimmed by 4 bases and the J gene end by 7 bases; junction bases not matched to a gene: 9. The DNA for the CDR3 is TGTGCCAGCAGTTCCTTCACGGGGGGGCAGAATGAGCAGTTCTTC. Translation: CASSSFTGGQNEQFF.

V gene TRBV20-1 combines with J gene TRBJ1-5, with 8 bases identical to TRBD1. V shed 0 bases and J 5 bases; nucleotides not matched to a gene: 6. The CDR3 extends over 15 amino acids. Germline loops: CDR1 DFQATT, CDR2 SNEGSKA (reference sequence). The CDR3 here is CSAREGVQGDQPQHF. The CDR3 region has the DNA TGCAGTGCTAGAGAGGGGGTACAGGGGGATCAGCCCCAGCATTTT.

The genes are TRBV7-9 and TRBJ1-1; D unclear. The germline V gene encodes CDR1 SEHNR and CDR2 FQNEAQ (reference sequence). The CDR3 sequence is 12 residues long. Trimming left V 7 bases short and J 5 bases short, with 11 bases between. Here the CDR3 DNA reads TGTGCCAGCATTACCTTGGGGACTGAAGCTTTCTTT. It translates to CASITLGTEAFF.

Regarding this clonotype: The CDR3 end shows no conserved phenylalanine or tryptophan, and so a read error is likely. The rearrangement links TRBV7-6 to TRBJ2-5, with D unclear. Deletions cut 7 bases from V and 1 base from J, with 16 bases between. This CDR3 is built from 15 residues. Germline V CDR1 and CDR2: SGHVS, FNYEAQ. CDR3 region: CASTALYLSQETQYY. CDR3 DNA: TGTGCCAGCACCGCTTTATACTTGTCCCAAGAGACCCAGTACTAC.

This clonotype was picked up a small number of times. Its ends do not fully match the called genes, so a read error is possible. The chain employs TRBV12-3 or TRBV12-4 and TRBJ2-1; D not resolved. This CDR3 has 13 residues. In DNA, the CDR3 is TGTGTCAGCCGGCTGACACTATACAATGAGCAGTTCTTC. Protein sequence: CVSRLTLYNEQFF.

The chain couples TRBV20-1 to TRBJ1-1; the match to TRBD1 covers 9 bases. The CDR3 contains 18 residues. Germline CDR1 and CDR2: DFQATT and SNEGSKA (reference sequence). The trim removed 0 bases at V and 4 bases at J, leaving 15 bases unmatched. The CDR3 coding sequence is TGCAGTGCTAGAGATAGGGACAGGGTGTTGACCCCGGGCACTGAAGCTTTCTTT. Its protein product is CSARDRDRVLTPGTEAFF.

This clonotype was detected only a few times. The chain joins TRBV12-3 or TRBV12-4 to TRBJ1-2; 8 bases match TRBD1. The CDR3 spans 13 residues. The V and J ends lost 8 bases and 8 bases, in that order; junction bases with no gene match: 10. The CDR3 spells CASPSPGGTGYTF. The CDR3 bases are TGTGCCAGCCCCTCCCCAGGGGGCACGGGCTACACCTTC.

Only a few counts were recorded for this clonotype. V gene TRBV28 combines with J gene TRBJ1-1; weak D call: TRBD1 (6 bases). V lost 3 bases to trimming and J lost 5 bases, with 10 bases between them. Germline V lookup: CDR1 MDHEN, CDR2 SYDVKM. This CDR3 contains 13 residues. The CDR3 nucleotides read TGTGCCAGCAGTTTCCTTCAGGGGACTGAAGCTTTCTTT. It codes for CASSFLQGTEAFF.